The 22 T cell receptor beta chains listed next were all sequenced from one sample in a study of T-cell memory formation after mild COVID-19. TCRdb recomputed calls from the 5' RACE reads with MiXCR, one row per CDR3 protein. The sample shows roughly 480,000 distinct CDR3 sequences, approximately 25% of them seen only once. Material: PBMCs or a T cell subset sorted from them (not recorded which). These receptors were taken from an adult woman who had mild COVID-19 (a few samples of this study predate the infection). Cell type and time point are not known.

The chain is built from TRBV2 and TRBJ2-7; possibly TRBD1 or TRBD2 for D (5 bases each). This CDR3 has 13 amino acids. Trimming took 8 bases from V and 3 from J, leaving 14 bases between them. The V gene's germline CDR1 is SNHLY and CDR2 FYNNEI. The CDR3 loop is CASLWDGGYEQYF. The CDR3 nucleotides read TGTGCCAGCCTTTGGGACGGAGGCTACGAGCAGTACTTC. The variable domain in full, completed from reference TRBV2 and TRBJ2-7, reads EPEVTQTPSHQVTQMGQEVILRCVPISNHLYFYWYRQILGQKVEFLVSFYNNEISEKSEIFDDQFSVERPDGSNFTLKIRSTKLEDSAMYFCASLWDGGYEQYFGPGTRLTVT.

The chain employs TRBV5-1 and TRBJ2-5; TRBD2 matches at 12 bases. There are 15 residues in the CDR3. The germline CDR1 and CDR2 sequences are SGHRS and YFSETQ. The V segment lost 4 bases and the J segment 8 bases; nucleotides outside the gene matches: 9. The CDR3 region is CASSPRTSGAGTQYF. As DNA, the CDR3 is TGCGCCAGCAGCCCGCGGACTAGCGGGGCGGGTACCCAGTACTTC.

V is TRBV5-1 and J is TRBJ1-1; the D gene is possibly TRBD1 (6 bases). V gave up 4 bases and J gave up 1 base, with 11 bases separating them. Per germline, CDR1 SGHRS and CDR2 YFSETQ. The CDR3 covers 14 residues. The DNA of the CDR3 is TGCGCCAGCAGCGCCGGGACACCGAACACTGAAGCTTTCTTT. Protein: CASSAGTPNTEAFF.

This CDR3 reads CSALKGTGVESLNTEAFF. The CDR3 DNA reads TGCAGTGCTTTGAAAGGCACAGGGGTAGAATCCCTGAACACTGAAGCTTTCTTT. The rearrangement links TRBV20-1 to TRBJ1-1; 7 nucleotides align to TRBD1. V lost 5 bases and J lost 0; bases outside the gene matches: 18. The CDR3 spans 18 residues. Germline loops: CDR1 DFQATT, CDR2 SNEGSKA (reference sequence).

This clonotype was seen a handful of times. This CDR3 is CASRGMEPGETQYF. In nucleotides, the CDR3 is TGTGCCAGCAGAGGCATGGAGCCCGGAGAGACCCAGTACTTC. V usage is TRBV12-3 or TRBV12-4 and J usage is TRBJ2-5; no reliable D call. The CDR3 is made up of 14 amino acids. The germline V and J ends were trimmed by 6 bases and 4 bases, with 15 bases remaining between them.

The chain recombines TRBV4-1 with TRBJ1-1; TRBD1 might be the D (5 bases). The CDR3 extends over 15 amino acids. V lost 2 bases to trimming and J lost 1 base, with 11 bases between them. Germline V gene data show CDR1 as MGHRA and CDR2 as YSYEKL. The DNA of the CDR3 is TGCGCCAGCAGCCAACTAACAGGATCGAACACTGAAGCTTTCTTT. Protein product: CASSQLTGSNTEAFF.

The rearrangement links TRBV24-1 to TRBJ2-1; D ambiguous. In germline, CDR1 is KGHDR, CDR2 SFDVKD. This CDR3 is 13 amino acids long. Trimming pared 1 base from V and 12 bases from J, leaving 12 bases between. This CDR3 is CATSDFLEVRQFF. Written as DNA, the CDR3 is TGTGCCACCAGTGATTTCCTAGAGGTTAGGCAGTTCTTC.

As DNA, the CDR3 is TGTGCCACGGATCGGACTAGCGGTTACAATGAGCAGTTCTTC. Translated: CATDRTSGYNEQFF. The V call is TRBV6-2 or TRBV6-3, the J call TRBJ2-1; 10 bases align to TRBD2. This CDR3 has 14 amino acids. CDR1 is MNHEY, CDR2 SVGEGT, per germline. The J segment lost 4 bases and the V segment lost 10 bases, leaving 7 bases of the junction unmatched.

This clonotype was counted a few times. The J gene is TRBJ1-2, the V gene TRBV6-5; D gene unclear. The CDR3 consists of 14 residues. Trimming pared 2 bases from V and 3 bases from J, leaving 10 bases between. Germline-derived CDR1 and CDR2 are MNHEY and SVGAGI. The CDR3 reads CASSYDHSDYGYTF. CDR3 nucleotides: TGTGCCAGCAGTTACGACCATTCCGACTATGGCTACACCTTC.

The gene calls are TRBV7-3 and TRBJ2-1, with TRBD2 identical over 10 bases. This CDR3 is 15 amino acids long. Germline V gives CDR1 SGHTA, CDR2 FQGTGA. With 1 base clipped from V and 4 bases from J, the junction kept 1 base outside the gene matches. Here the CDR3 reads CASSLIAGGYNEQFF. In nucleotides, the CDR3 is TGTGCCAGCAGCTTAATAGCGGGGGGATACAATGAGCAGTTCTTC. The entire variable domain, with the rest obtained from reference TRBV7-3 and TRBJ2-1, is as follows: GAGVSQTPSNKVTEKGKYVELRCDPISGHTALYWYRQSLGQGPEFLIYFQGTGAADDSGLPNDRFFAVRPEGSVSTLKIQRTERGDSAVYLCASSLIAGGYNEQFFGPGTRLTVL.

CDR3 coding DNA: TGTGCCAGCAGCCTTGGGGGGGAGGACACCGGGGAGCTGTTTTTT. The encoded protein is CASSLGGEDTGELFF. The V and J genes are TRBV6-5 and TRBJ2-2; 7 bases align to TRBD2. From germline, CDR1 is MNHEY and CDR2 SVGAGI. The CDR3 length is 15 residues. V lost 6 bases to trimming and J lost 3 bases; unmatched junction nucleotides: 7.

In this sample, this clonotype turned up a few times. The CDR3 here is CASSRRLRGPYGANVLTF. The CDR3 nucleotides are TGTGCCAGCAGCCGAAGACTGCGGGGGCCTTATGGGGCCAACGTCCTGACTTTC. The V gene is TRBV6-2 or TRBV6-3, the J gene TRBJ2-6; tentatively, D is TRBD2 (7 bases). V was shortened by 6 bases and J by 3 bases, with 21 bases between the two germline ends. The CDR3 is 18 residues long. Germline V gene lookup returns CDR1 MNHEY and CDR2 SVGEGT.

The chain carries TRBV3-1 and TRBJ2-7; D is perhaps TRBD2 (7 bases). The V gene lost 0 bases and the J gene lost 2 bases, with 14 bases spanning the gap. This CDR3 contains 16 residues. Germline V CDR1 and CDR2: LGHDT, YNNKEL (reference sequence). The CDR3: CASSQEEGGLPYEQYF. CDR3 nucleotides: TGTGCCAGCAGCCAAGAGGAGGGGGGGCTGCCCTACGAGCAGTACTTC.

The chain combines TRBV9 with TRBJ1-1, with 8 positions matching TRBD1. The V and J ends lost 3 bases and 5 bases, in that order; junction bases with no gene match: 3. Germline V gene lookup returns CDR1 SGDLS and CDR2 YYNGEE. The CDR3 length is 13 residues. The CDR3 loop reads CASSATGVTEAFF. The CDR3 DNA follows: TGTGCCAGCAGCGCGACAGGGGTAACTGAAGCTTTCTTT.

The chain combines TRBV6-1 with TRBJ2-7; 9 bases are shared with TRBD1. Germline values: CDR1 MNHNS, CDR2 SASEGT. The CDR3 is 14 residues long. V gave up 8 bases and J gave up 3 bases; unmatched junction bases: 8. The CDR3 region has the DNA TGTGCCAGCTCCCACCGGGGACAGGGCTACGAGCAGTACTTC. This gives the protein CASSHRGQGYEQYF.

This clonotype was detected a few times. The chain couples TRBV12-3 or TRBV12-4 to TRBJ2-5; 12 bases are a match to TRBD1. The CDR3 runs to 14 residues. The V gene end was trimmed by 4 bases and the J gene end by 4 bases; junction bases not matched to a gene: 1. The CDR3 sequence is CASSSGQGAETQYF. In DNA, the CDR3 is TGTGCCAGCAGTTCGGGACAGGGGGCAGAGACCCAGTACTTC.

The gene calls are TRBV12-3 or TRBV12-4 and TRBJ2-7, with 7 positions matching TRBD2. The CDR3 spans 13 residues. V dropped 8 bases and J dropped 3; count of bases not matched to a gene: 7. CDR3 in DNA: TGTGCCAGCCGCGGGAGTAGAGGCTACGAGCAGTACTTC. Its translation is CASRGSRGYEQYF.

As concerns this clonotype: The junction departs from germline at one end; a sequencing error may be responsible. The rearrangement links TRBV5-1 to TRBJ2-7, with D tentatively TRBD1 or TRBD2 (6 bases each). CDR1 and CDR2 from the germline V gene are SGHRS and YFSETQ. This CDR3 has 14 amino acids. The CDR3 DNA is TGCTCCAGCAGCAGTACCGGGACTCAGGGGATAGGGTACTTC. It translates to CSSSSTGTQGIGYF. Looking up the rest from reference TRBV5-1 and TRBJ2-7 gives the full variable domain: KAGVTQTPRYLIKTRGQQVTLSCSPISGHRSVSWYQQTPGQGLQFLFEYFSETQRNKGNFPGRFSGRQFSNSRSEMNVSTLELGDSALYLCSSSSTGTQGIGYFGPGTRLTVT.

This clonotype was detected only a few times. The chain combines TRBV5-1 with TRBJ2-7; a possible D gene is TRBD2 (6 bases). The CDR3 is 13 residues long. Looked up from germline, CDR1 is SGHRS and CDR2 is YFSETQ. The V gene lost 3 bases and the J gene lost 5 bases, with 12 bases spanning the gap. As DNA, the CDR3 is TGCGCCAGCAGCTCCCTTCCGGGAGACGAGCAGTACTTC. Residues: CASSSLPGDEQYF.

A few counts support this clonotype. The chain is built from TRBV13 and TRBJ2-7; no definite D call. This CDR3 comprises 12 residues. CDR1 is PRHDT, CDR2 FYEKMQ, per germline (reference sequence). V was trimmed by 2 bases and J by 7 bases, leaving 9 bases between them. CDR3 sequence (DNA): TGTGCCAGCAGCTTATGGCAGGAGGAGCAGTACTTC. It codes for CASSLWQEEQYF.

This clonotype was detected only a few times. The rearrangement joins TRBV5-4 to TRBJ2-3; tentatively, D is TRBD1 (6 bases). Per the germline V gene, CDR1 is SGHNT and CDR2 is YYREEE (reference sequence). The ends were cut back, 2 bases at V and 1 base at J, with 11 bases in the middle. CDR3 length: 15 amino acids. The chain's CDR3 is CASSFRTDGTDTQYF. The CDR3, as DNA: TGTGCCAGCAGCTTCCGGACAGACGGCACAGATACGCAGTATTTT.

This clonotype was found a few times. The CDR3: CAISDGGFYEQYF. DNA of the CDR3: TGTGCCATCAGTGATGGGGGTTTCTACGAGCAGTACTTC. The chain combines TRBV10-3 with TRBJ2-7; possibly TRBD1 or TRBD2 for D (5 bases each). The CDR3 spans 13 residues. CDR1 and CDR2 (germline): ENHRY, SYGVKD. The germline V and J ends were trimmed by 3 bases and 3 bases, with 9 bases remaining between them.